In its sample, the clone carrying this TCR beta chain was seen many times. Its specificity is not known. This sample is part of a study of response to subunit inactivated influenza vaccine. Study-level points and caveats: The authors suggested that every seasonal influenza vaccination recruits few new T cells.

V dropped 1 base and J dropped 2 bases, with 2 bases sitting between them. Germline-derived CDR1 and CDR2 are MNHEY and SVGEGT. The CDR3 is 12 residues long. TCRdb reanalysed the RT-PCR reads using MiXCR and keeps one entry per CDR3 protein. The sample contains some 570,000 distinct CDR3 sequences, over 9% of which appear only once. Another study also made use of these data, one on T cells expressing NK-cell markers. That study reports: The authors generated TCR beta cDNA through 5'RACE template switching with UMIs. The contribution of dominant NKG2C+ clonotypes to CD8+ T cells in more than five donors was roughly 1.0-7.5%. There were several donors in whom these clonotypes also led the CD3+CD56-NKG2C+ fraction.

The chain recombines TRBV6-2 or TRBV6-3 with TRBJ1-1; D gene uncertain. This specimen consisted of PBMCs from blood, obtained on the day of vaccination. The sequence derives from a man aged 45-60 years who received an inactivated influenza vaccine. The CDR3 DNA reads as TGTGCCAGCAGTTACTTCAACACTGAAGCTTTCTTT. This translates into CASSYFNTEAFF.